Described below is a single T cell receptor (beta chain) sequence and its context. No antigen is known for it. Base qualities are missing; no much larger clone stands one base away. This sample was taken from a study of T-cell memory formation after mild COVID-19 (TCRdb year 2021). Background for the entire study: Most TCR sequence clusters were specific to one of the two donors. In a couple of donors, T-cell clones that expanded and contracted after mild COVID-19 were followed by sequencing TCRalpha and TCRbeta repertoires longitudinally. Two young, previously healthy adult volunteers, one female and one male, were included in the cohort. What the work shows at the level of the full study, not this receptor alone: Contracting CD4+ clones appeared mostly in the CM and EM memory subsets, whereas CD8+ clones were enriched in EMRA. Only a couple of mild cases were covered in the study, and larger cohorts including severe cases with pre-infection samples were considered necessary. Some responding clones were found in pre-infection memory, which suggests that pre-existing cross-reactive memory T cells took part in the SARS-CoV-2 response. Clones contracting from day 15 to 85 had balanced CD4/CD8 phenotypes, while a second wave expanding from day 15 to 37 was biased towards CD4+. SARS-CoV-2 specificity of the second-wave clones peaking on day 37 was not confirmed.

V is reduced by 6 bases and J by 3 bases, leaving a spacing of 18 bases between them. The CDR3 goes from the cysteine to the phenylalanine over 17 residues. Only the CDR3 part of the read is kept: 51 bases, read in frame from the first base. Sequenced using an Illumina NovaSeq 6000. cDNA libraries for TCRalpha and TCRbeta were prepared by 5'RACE using constant-segment primers, with sample barcodes and unique molecular identifiers added. Trizol reagent was used to extract RNA from every sample. Amplification of the libraries took two PCR steps, and the second step added a second sample barcode plus Illumina TruSeq adapters. The libraries were sequenced on an Illumina NovaSeq using 2 x 150 bp paired-end reads. Turning to the authors' computational methods: Reads were demultiplexed and collapsed into UMI-guided consensus sequences with migec v1.2.7. Using mixcr v2.1.11, UMI consensuses were aligned to TRA and TRB V and J templates and then assembled into clonotypes. A clonotype was counted as expanded or contracted only if both edgeR and NoisET called the change significant, with noise models trained on biological replicates. For edgeR calls, a false discovery rate-adjusted p below 0.01 and a log2 fold-change threshold of 1 were applied. As an exploratory analysis of dynamics, max-normalized trajectories of the 1000 most abundant clonotypes were examined with PCA combined with hierarchical clustering. Separately sequenced CD4+ and CD8+ repertoires were used to assign the CD4 or CD8 phenotype of responding clones. In-frame beta chains were kept once TCRdb had trimmed the public reads at Q25 with fastp and called clones with MiXCR. CDR3 protein sequences are deduplicated, and each keeps its most common genes and DNA. The V and J calls reflect TCRdb's pipeline rather than the authors' work. Counted in this sample were a few hundred thousand distinct CDR3 sequences; 16% of them appeared once. Roughly a fifth of the sample lies in the top ten.

Ficoll-Paque density gradient centrifugation was the method used to isolate PBMCs. The sample was PBMCs or a T cell subset sorted from them (not recorded which). In this chain, TRBV12-3 or TRBV12-4 is recombined with TRBJ1-6, with TRBD1 as a weak D call on 5 bases. The clonotype was recovered from a man between 18 and 35 years old who had mild COVID-19 (a few samples of this study predate the infection). The sample titles of this study are shuffled in the database, so cell type and time point are left out; the donor was told from shared clones. DNA sequence: TGTGCCAGCAGAACGGCGGGGGAATTGATCTATAATTCACCCCTCCACTTT. Its amino acids are CASRTAGELIYNSPLHF.